The 7 T cell receptor beta chains reported below all come from one sample, sequenced in a study of radiotherapy plus CTLA-4 blockade in lung cancer. Profiling relied on immunoSEQ multiplex PCR, and the TCRdb table lists in-frame clones only, not all of them. The sample lists 95,000 to 150,000 clones, 80% to 90% seen once, with approximately 7.2% in the top ten. The starting material was peripheral blood, obtained from a patient treated with radiotherapy plus ipilimumab. Receptors were obtained from a human donor with non-small cell lung cancer that progressed on radiotherapy plus ipilimumab.

The rearrangement links TRBV19 to TRBJ1-6; the D gene is possibly TRBD1 (6 bases). Trimming shortened V by 6 bases and J by 8 bases, and 23 bases separated the two germline ends. The CDR3 length is 17 residues. Germline V gene data show CDR1 as LNHDA and CDR2 as SQIVND (reference sequence). In DNA, the CDR3 is TGTGCCAGTAGCCGGTTAAGTCTTCCGGACAGCCATTCACCCCTCCACTTT. Residues: CASSRLSLPDSHSPLHF. Supplemented by reference TRBV19 and TRBJ1-6, the full variable domain reads DGGITQSPKYLFRKEGQNVTLSCEQNLNHDAMYWYRQDPGQGLRLIYYSQIVNDFQKGDIAEGYSVSREKKESFPLTVTSAQKNPTAFYLCASSRLSLPDSHSPLHFGNGTRLTVT.

The CDR3 loop reads CASSIDGEAAAFF. Here the CDR3 DNA reads TGTGCCAGTAGTATAGACGGAGAGGCGGCAGCTTTCTTT. The V call is TRBV19, the J call TRBJ1-1; D call uncertain. The germline CDR1 and CDR2 sequences are LNHDA and SQIVND (reference sequence). V lost 0 bases, J lost 10 bases, and 12 bases lay in between. This CDR3 spans 13 amino acids.

The chain is built from TRBV2 and TRBJ2-1; TRBD2 might be the D (6 bases). The germline gives CDR1 SNHLY, CDR2 FYNNEI. CDR3 length equals 15 residues. V was shortened by 6 bases and J by 10 bases, with 22 bases between the two germline ends. CDR3 nucleotide sequence: TGTGCCAGCAGGCCGGGGACTGGGGGTTTGGACGAGCAGTTCTTC. Protein sequence: CASRPGTGGLDEQFF.

The J gene is TRBJ1-1, the V gene TRBV6-5; TRBD1 matches 10 bases. From germline, CDR1 is MNHEY and CDR2 SVGAGI. V was clipped by 4 bases and J by 7 bases; unmatched bases: 6. CDR3 size: 14 residues. CDR3 loop: CASSSDRGLGEAFF. The CDR3 DNA follows: TGTGCCAGCAGTTCAGACAGGGGGCTCGGTGAAGCTTTCTTT.

This clone occurred once. The chain couples TRBV11-3 to TRBJ2-7; the match to TRBD1 covers 7 bases. The CDR3 has 15 residues. Germline V gene data show CDR1 as SGHNT and CDR2 as YENEEA. The V and J ends lost 2 bases and 9 bases, in that order; junction bases with no gene match: 13. The CDR3 sequence: CASSLSGTGDHGQYF. The CDR3 DNA reads TGTGCCAGCAGCTTATCGGGTACAGGGGACCACGGGCAGTACTTC.

The chain carries TRBV6-1 and TRBJ2-7, with unresolved D. The length of the CDR3 is 12 residues. Germline values: CDR1 MNHNS, CDR2 SASEGT. V was trimmed by 2 bases and J by 3 bases, leaving 5 bases between them. The CDR3 here is CASSERGYEQYF. Here the CDR3 DNA reads TGTGCCAGCAGTGAAAGAGGCTACGAGCAGTACTTC.

This chain uses TRBV27 with TRBJ2-6; possibly TRBD1 for D (6 bases). The ends were cut back, 8 bases at V and 2 bases at J, with 13 bases in the middle. The CDR3 covers 15 residues. The germline V gene encodes CDR1 MNHEY and CDR2 SMNVEV (reference sequence). The CDR3 spells CASRRNRAGANVLTF. In DNA form, the CDR3 reads TGTGCCAGCCGACGAAACAGGGCTGGGGCCAACGTCCTGACTTTC.